The rows below give T cell receptor beta chains drawn from one sample of a study of neurological immune-mediated disorders. One entry per CDR3 protein, called by TCRdb with MiXCR from the 5' RACE reads. In the table there are 90,000 to 150,000 distinct CDR3 sequences, roughly 3.2% of which are singletons. The sample comprised PBMCs. These receptors all stem from a woman between 25 and 40 years old with multiple sclerosis. Each CDR3 is given with its conserved first and last residue. D genes are given only for firm matches. Where a row states a size, it is once, few, many or the class of an expanded clone; other rows omit it.

J gene: TRBJ1-2; D gene: TRBD1; V gene: TRBV5-1; clone size: many; CDR3 protein: CASSPGTADYGYTF; CDR3 DNA: TGCGCCAGCAGCCCAGGGACAGCTGACTATGGCTACACCTTC
J gene: TRBJ1-6; D gene: TRBD1; V gene: TRBV7-2; clone size: many; CDR3 protein: CASSPRQGNSPLHF; CDR3 DNA: TGTGCCAGCAGCCCCCGACAGGGAAATTCACCCCTCCACTTT
J gene: TRBJ1-6; D gene: -; V gene: TRBV7-9; clone size: many; CDR3 protein: CASSPGGGPNSPLHF; CDR3 DNA: TGTGCCAGCAGCCCGGGCGGGGGACCAAATTCACCCCTCCACTTT
J gene: TRBJ2-1; D gene: TRBD2; V gene: TRBV5-6; clone size: many; CDR3 protein: CASSFLATSGCNEQFF; CDR3 DNA: TGTGCCAGCAGCTTTTTGGCGACTAGCGGATGCAATGAGCAGTTCTTC
J gene: TRBJ2-1; D gene: -; V gene: TRBV14; clone size: many; CDR3 protein: CASSPISHEQFF; CDR3 DNA: TGTGCCAGCAGCCCCATTTCCCATGAGCAGTTCTTC
J gene: TRBJ2-3; D gene: TRBD2; V gene: TRBV29-1; clone size: medium-sized; CDR3 protein: CSVALANTQYF; CDR3 DNA: TGCAGCGTTGCACTAGCGAATACGCAGTATTTT
J gene: TRBJ1-2; D gene: TRBD1; V gene: TRBV12-3/TRBV12-4; clone size: many; CDR3 protein: CASSWDSYGYTF; CDR3 DNA: TGTGCCAGCAGCTGGGACAGCTATGGCTACACCTTC
J gene: TRBJ1-3; D gene: TRBD1; V gene: TRBV3-1; clone size: many; CDR3 protein: CASSQQEGALTGNTIYF; CDR3 DNA: TGTGCCAGCAGCCAGCAAGAGGGGGCGCTTACTGGAAACACCATATATTTT
J gene: TRBJ1-5; D gene: -; V gene: TRBV7-2; clone size: many; CDR3 protein: CASSLEAAANQPQHF; CDR3 DNA: TGTGCCAGCAGCTTAGAGGCTGCGGCCAATCAGCCCCAGCATTTT
J gene: TRBJ2-7; D gene: TRBD2; V gene: TRBV29-1; clone size: few; CDR3 protein: CSVGLAERYEQYF; CDR3 DNA: TGCAGCGTCGGACTAGCGGAGCGCTACGAGCAGTACTTC
J gene: TRBJ2-1; D gene: TRBD2; V gene: TRBV10-3; clone size: many; CDR3 protein: CAIREGLAGVYNEQFF; CDR3 DNA: TGTGCCATCAGGGAAGGACTAGCGGGGGTATACAATGAGCAGTTCTTC
J gene: TRBJ1-5; D gene: TRBD1; V gene: TRBV12-3/TRBV12-4; clone size: many; CDR3 protein: CASSLVGQGYQPQHF; CDR3 DNA: TGTGCCAGCAGTTTGGTCGGACAGGGGTATCAGCCCCAGCATTTT
J gene: TRBJ1-6; D gene: -; V gene: TRBV5-6; clone size: many; CDR3 protein: CASSLEYGGSPLHF; CDR3 DNA: TGTGCCAGCAGCTTGGAATATGGGGGGTCACCCCTCCACTTT
J gene: TRBJ1-4; D gene: -; V gene: TRBV7-9; clone size: many; CDR3 protein: CASSPYSESREKLFF; CDR3 DNA: TGTGCCAGCAGCCCTTACTCGGAGTCCCGTGAAAAACTGTTTTTT
J gene: TRBJ1-1; D gene: -; V gene: TRBV20-1; clone size: many; CDR3 protein: CSAPAPSNTEAFF; CDR3 DNA: TGCAGTGCACCGGCCCCTTCGAACACTGAAGCTTTCTTT
J gene: TRBJ2-7; D gene: -; V gene: TRBV20-1; clone size: many; CDR3 protein: CSARDLDNSYEQYF; CDR3 DNA: TGCAGTGCTAGAGATTTGGATAACTCCTACGAGCAGTACTTC
J gene: TRBJ2-3; D gene: -; V gene: TRBV7-2; clone size: -; CDR3 protein: CASSSVRGVWDTQYF; CDR3 DNA: TGTGCAAGCAGTTCTGTCAGGGGAGTCTGGGATACGCAGTATTTT
J gene: TRBJ2-7; D gene: -; V gene: TRBV6-2/TRBV6-3; clone size: -; CDR3 protein: CASTGPSLEQYF; CDR3 DNA: TGTGCCAGCACGGGACCCTCGTTGGAGCAGTACTTC
J gene: TRBJ2-3; D gene: -; V gene: TRBV9; clone size: many; CDR3 protein: CASSADLGLDTQYF; CDR3 DNA: TGTGCCAGCAGCGCCGACCTAGGGCTGGATACGCAGTATTTT
J gene: TRBJ2-3; D gene: TRBD2; V gene: TRBV20-1; clone size: many; CDR3 protein: CSGRREMETDTQYF; CDR3 DNA: TGCAGTGGGCGGCGGGAGATGGAGACAGATACGCAGTATTTT
J gene: TRBJ2-5; D gene: TRBD1; V gene: TRBV7-9; clone size: many; CDR3 protein: CASSATTGGAETQYF; CDR3 DNA: TGTGCCAGCAGCGCAACTACAGGGGGCGCGGAGACCCAGTACTTC
J gene: TRBJ2-2; D gene: -; V gene: TRBV7-2; clone size: few; CDR3 protein: CASSPWRMGTGELFF; CDR3 DNA: TGTGCCAGCAGCCCATGGAGGATGGGAACCGGGGAGCTGTTTTTT
J gene: TRBJ1-4; D gene: -; V gene: TRBV12-3/TRBV12-4; clone size: many; CDR3 protein: CATHRERLNEKLFF; CDR3 DNA: TGTGCCACCCACAGGGAAAGGCTAAATGAAAAACTGTTTTTT
J gene: TRBJ2-2; D gene: -; V gene: TRBV7-9; clone size: many; CDR3 protein: CASRRLRVGPESRGELFF; CDR3 DNA: TGTGCCAGCAGACGGCTCCGGGTGGGGCCGGAGAGCAGGGGGGAGCTGTTTTTT
J gene: TRBJ2-5; D gene: TRBD2; V gene: TRBV5-6; clone size: many; CDR3 protein: CASSSYEGTSAALQTQYF; CDR3 DNA: TGTGCCAGCAGCTCCTACGAGGGGACTAGCGCTGCCCTCCAGACCCAGTACTTC
J gene: TRBJ1-1; D gene: TRBD1; V gene: TRBV20-1; clone size: many; CDR3 protein: CSAPRGQGPGEAFF; CDR3 DNA: TGCAGTGCCCCAAGAGGACAGGGCCCTGGTGAAGCTTTCTTT
J gene: TRBJ1-5; D gene: -; V gene: TRBV20-1; clone size: many; CDR3 protein: CSVAKSGNWVYGNQPQHF; CDR3 DNA: TGCAGTGTTGCTAAGTCAGGTAATTGGGTCTATGGCAATCAGCCCCAGCATTTT
J gene: TRBJ2-7; D gene: TRBD1; V gene: TRBV5-1; clone size: many; CDR3 protein: CASSADRGGGEQYF; CDR3 DNA: TGCGCCAGCAGCGCCGACAGGGGCGGTGGGGAGCAGTACTTC
J gene: TRBJ2-1; D gene: TRBD2; V gene: TRBV5-1; clone size: many; CDR3 protein: CASSLGVLAGVYNEQFF; CDR3 DNA: TGCGCCAGCAGCTTGGGGGTTCTAGCGGGGGTGTACAATGAGCAGTTCTTC
J gene: TRBJ2-1; D gene: -; V gene: TRBV7-2; clone size: -; CDR3 protein: CDSSTPADEQFF; CDR3 DNA: TGTGACAGCAGCACCCCTGCGGATGAGCAGTTCTTC
J gene: TRBJ2-7; D gene: -; V gene: TRBV7-8; clone size: many; CDR3 protein: CASSPPTRQYEQYF; CDR3 DNA: TGTGCCAGCAGCCCCCCGACTAGACAATACGAGCAGTACTTC
J gene: TRBJ2-1; D gene: TRBD1; V gene: TRBV5-1; clone size: many; CDR3 protein: CASSLGQGLGPFF; CDR3 DNA: TGCGCCAGCAGCTTGGGACAGGGCTTAGGACCGTTCTTC
J gene: TRBJ2-5; D gene: -; V gene: TRBV10-3; clone size: many; CDR3 protein: CAISGSEETQYF; CDR3 DNA: TGTGCCATCAGTGGCTCCGAGGAGACCCAGTACTTC
J gene: TRBJ1-2; D gene: -; V gene: TRBV20-1; clone size: many; CDR3 protein: CSAPQAGSNYGYTF; CDR3 DNA: TGCAGTGCTCCCCAGGCAGGGAGTAACTATGGCTACACCTTC
J gene: TRBJ1-1; D gene: -; V gene: TRBV28; clone size: many; CDR3 protein: CASSSPGRSEAFF; CDR3 DNA: TGTGCCAGCAGTTCCCCCGGGAGGAGTGAAGCTTTCTTT